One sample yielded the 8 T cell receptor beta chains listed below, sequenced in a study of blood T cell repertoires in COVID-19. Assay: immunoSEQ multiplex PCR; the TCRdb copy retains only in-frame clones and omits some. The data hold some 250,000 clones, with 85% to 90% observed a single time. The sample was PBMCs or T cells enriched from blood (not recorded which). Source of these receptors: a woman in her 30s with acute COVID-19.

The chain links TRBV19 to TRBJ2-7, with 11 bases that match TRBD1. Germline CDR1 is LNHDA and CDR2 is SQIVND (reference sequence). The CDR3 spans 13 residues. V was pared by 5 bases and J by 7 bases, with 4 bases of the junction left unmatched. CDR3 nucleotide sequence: TGTGCCAGTAGTCGGGACAGGGGGTGGGAGCAGTACTTC. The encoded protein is CASSRDRGWEQYF.

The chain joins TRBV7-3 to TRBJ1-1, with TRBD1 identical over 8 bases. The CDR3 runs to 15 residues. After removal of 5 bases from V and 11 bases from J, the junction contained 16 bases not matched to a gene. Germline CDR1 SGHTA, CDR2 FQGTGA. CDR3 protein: CASSPTGVLSPEAFF. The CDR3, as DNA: TGTGCCAGCAGCCCGACAGGGGTCCTCTCCCCGGAGGCTTTCTTT. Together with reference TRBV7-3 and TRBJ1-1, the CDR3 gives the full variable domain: GAGVSQTPSNKVTEKGKYVELRCDPISGHTALYWYRQSLGQGPEFLIYFQGTGAADDSGLPNDRFFAVRPEGSVSTLKIQRTERGDSAVYLCASSPTGVLSPEAFFGQGTRLTVV.

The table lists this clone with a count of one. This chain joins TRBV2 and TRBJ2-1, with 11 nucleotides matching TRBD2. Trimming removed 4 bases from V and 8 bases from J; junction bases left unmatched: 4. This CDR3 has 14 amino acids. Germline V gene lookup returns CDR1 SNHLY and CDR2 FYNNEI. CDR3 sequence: CASSVAGGRDEQFF. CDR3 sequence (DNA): TGTGCCAGCAGTGTAGCGGGGGGGCGGGATGAGCAGTTCTTC.

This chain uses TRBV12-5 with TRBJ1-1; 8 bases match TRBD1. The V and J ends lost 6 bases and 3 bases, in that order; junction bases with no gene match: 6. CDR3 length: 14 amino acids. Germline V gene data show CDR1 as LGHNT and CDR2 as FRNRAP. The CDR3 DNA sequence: TGTGCTAGTGGACAAACAGGGGGTTACACTGAAGCTTTCTTT. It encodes CASGQTGGYTEAFF.

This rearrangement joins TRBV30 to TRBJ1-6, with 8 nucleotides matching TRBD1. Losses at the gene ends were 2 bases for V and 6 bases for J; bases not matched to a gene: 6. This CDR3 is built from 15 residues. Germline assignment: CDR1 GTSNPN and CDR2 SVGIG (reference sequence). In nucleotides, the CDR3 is TGTGCCTGGAGTACTGACAGGGGAAGTAATTCACCCCTCCACTTT. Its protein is CAWSTDRGSNSPLHF.

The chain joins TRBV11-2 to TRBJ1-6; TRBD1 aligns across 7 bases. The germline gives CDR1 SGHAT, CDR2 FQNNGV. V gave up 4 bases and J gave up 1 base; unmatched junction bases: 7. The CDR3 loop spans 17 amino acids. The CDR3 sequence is CASSSPGGSSYNSPLHF. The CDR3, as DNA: TGTGCCAGCAGCTCCCCAGGGGGATCGTCCTATAATTCACCCCTCCACTTT.

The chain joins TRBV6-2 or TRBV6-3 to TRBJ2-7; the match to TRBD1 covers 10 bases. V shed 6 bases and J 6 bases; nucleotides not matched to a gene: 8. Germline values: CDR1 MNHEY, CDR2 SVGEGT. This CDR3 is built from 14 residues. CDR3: CASSPGTGVGEQYF. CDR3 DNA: TGTGCCAGCAGCCCCGGGACAGGGGTCGGCGAGCAGTACTTC.

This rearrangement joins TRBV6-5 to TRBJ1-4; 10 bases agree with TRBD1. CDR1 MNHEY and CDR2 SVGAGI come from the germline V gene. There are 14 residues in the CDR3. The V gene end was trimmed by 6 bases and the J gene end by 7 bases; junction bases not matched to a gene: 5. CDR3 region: CASSPDRGREKLFF. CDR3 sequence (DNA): TGTGCCAGCAGCCCCGACAGGGGGCGTGAAAAACTGTTTTTT.